Listed below are T cell receptor beta chains from one sample, sequenced in a study of breast tumors, draining lymph nodes, adjacent tissues. One entry per CDR3 protein, called by TCRdb with MiXCR from the multiplex PCR reads. The sample has around 130,000 distinct CDR3 sequences; roughly 21% are singletons. What was sequenced was axillary lymph node tissue. Every receptor here comes from a female donor with breast cancer. Some clones in this sample may be carry-over from other donors' samples. Each CDR3 is given with its conserved first and last residue. Fields, in order: D gene, V gene, clone size, J gene, CDR3 protein, CDR3 DNA. A D gene is named only where the DNA matches it firmly. Clone size is given for some rows only: seen once, a few or many times, or a class if the clone is expanded.

D: -
V: TRBV19
size: many
J: TRBJ2-7
CDR3: CATTTSSRSYEQYF
DNA: TGTGCCACTACTACTTCTAGCCGCTCCTACGAGCAGTACTTC

D: TRBD1
V: TRBV12-3/TRBV12-4
size: -
J: TRBJ2-2
CDR3: CASRWGTANTGELFF
DNA: TGTGCCAGCCGCTGGGGGACAGCGAACACCGGGGAGCTGTTTTTT

D: -
V: TRBV19
size: -
J: TRBJ2-3
CDR3: CASSIVGRVPGDTQYF
DNA: TGTGCCAGTAGTATAGTTGGGCGGGTGCCGGGAGATACGCAGTATTTT

D: -
V: TRBV28
size: -
J: TRBJ1-2
CDR3: CASSLQQANYGYTF
DNA: TGTGCCAGCAGTCTCCAACAGGCTAACTATGGCTACACCTTC

D: TRBD2
V: TRBV10-3
size: many
J: TRBJ2-3
CDR3: CATGTSGSPADTQYF
DNA: TGTGCCACCGGGACTAGCGGGAGCCCCGCAGATACGCAGTATTTT

D: -
V: TRBV4-1
size: few
J: TRBJ1-1
CDR3: CASSHYTVNTEAFF
DNA: TGCGCCAGCAGCCACTATACAGTGAACACTGAAGCTTTCTTT

D: -
V: TRBV6-5
size: once
J: TRBJ1-1
CDR3: CASSIRERTEAFF
DNA: TGTGCCAGCAGTATAAGGGAGCGCACTGAAGCTTTCTTT

D: -
V: TRBV7-2
size: many
J: TRBJ1-5
CDR3: CASSLDRSQPQHF
DNA: TGTGCCAGCAGCTTAGATCGATCTCAGCCCCAGCATTTT

D: -
V: TRBV5-1
size: many
J: TRBJ2-1
CDR3: CASSLVGTDEQFF
DNA: TGCGCCAGCAGCTTGGTGGGAACGGATGAGCAGTTCTTC

D: TRBD1
V: TRBV5-4
size: many
J: TRBJ2-7
CDR3: CASSGTDRSSYEQYF
DNA: TGTGCCAGCAGCGGGACGGACAGGAGCTCCTACGAGCAGTACTTC

D: TRBD1
V: TRBV5-1
size: -
J: TRBJ2-7
CDR3: CASSSGQGASYEQYF
DNA: TGCGCCAGCAGCTCGGGACAGGGGGCATCCTACGAGCAGTACTTC

D: TRBD2
V: TRBV20-1
size: many
J: TRBJ2-5
CDR3: CSARDPTSGEETQYF
DNA: TGCAGTGCTAGAGATCCGACTAGCGGGGAAGAGACCCAGTACTTC

D: TRBD1
V: TRBV15
size: many
J: TRBJ2-7
CDR3: CATSTRDRGGEQYF
DNA: TGTGCCACCAGCACCCGGGACAGGGGAGGCGAGCAGTACTTC

D: -
V: TRBV5-1
size: many
J: TRBJ2-3
CDR3: CASSLYLGRTDTQYF
DNA: TGCGCCAGCAGCTTATACCTAGGTCGAACAGATACGCAGTATTTT

D: -
V: TRBV3-1
size: many
J: TRBJ2-5
CDR3: CASSQGGLRETQYF
DNA: TGTGCCAGCAGCCAAGGCGGCCTGAGGGAGACCCAGTACTTC

D: -
V: TRBV25-1
size: many
J: TRBJ1-6
CDR3: CASRSSYNSPLHF
DNA: TGTGCCAGCAGGAGCTCCTATAATTCACCCCTCCACTTT

D: -
V: TRBV5-1
size: many
J: TRBJ2-2
CDR3: CASSLYTIGNTGELFF
DNA: TGCGCCAGCAGCTTATATACGATCGGAAACACCGGGGAGCTGTTTTTT